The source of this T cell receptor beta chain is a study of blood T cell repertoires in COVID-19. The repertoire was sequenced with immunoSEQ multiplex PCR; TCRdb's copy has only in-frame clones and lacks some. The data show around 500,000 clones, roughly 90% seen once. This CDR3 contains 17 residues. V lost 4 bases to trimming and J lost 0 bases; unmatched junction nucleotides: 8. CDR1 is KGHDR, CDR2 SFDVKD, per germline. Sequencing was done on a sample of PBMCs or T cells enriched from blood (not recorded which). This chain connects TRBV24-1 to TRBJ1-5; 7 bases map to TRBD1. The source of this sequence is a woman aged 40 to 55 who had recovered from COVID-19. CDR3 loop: CATSDPVTGVSNQPQHF. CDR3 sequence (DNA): TGTGCCACCAGTGACCCCGTCACAGGGGTTAGCAATCAGCCCCAGCATTTT.